Below, 19 T cell receptor beta chains from the same sample are listed, as sequenced in a study of technical replicates of blood from a few donors. Data came from immunoSEQ multiplex PCR; TCRdb stores just in-frame clones and leaves some out. The sample has over 65,000 clones; approximately 93% are singletons. The source material was T cells isolated from PBMCs. These receptor sequences come from a human donor in good health.

This clone was seen once. The chain employs TRBV5-1 and TRBJ1-4; 9 bases are shared with TRBD1. In germline, CDR1 is SGHRS, CDR2 YFSETQ. This CDR3 comprises 14 residues. With 4 bases clipped from V and 5 bases from J, the junction kept 3 bases outside the gene matches. The CDR3 DNA reads as TGCGCCAGCAGCCACGGGACAGGGAATGAAAAACTGTTTTTT. Its translation: CASSHGTGNEKLFF.

The V gene is TRBV9, the J gene TRBJ2-6; no clear D. Germline loops: CDR1 SGDLS, CDR2 YYNGEE. The CDR3 is 15 amino acids. Trimming left V 3 bases short and J 2 bases short, with 9 bases between. The CDR3 is CASSERRTGANVLTF. The CDR3 nucleotides read TGTGCCAGCAGCGAGAGGAGAACTGGGGCCAACGTCCTGACTTTC.

The chain links TRBV27 to TRBJ2-2; weak D call: TRBD2 (5 bases). The CDR3 contains 15 residues. V was trimmed by 4 bases and J by 8 bases, leaving 17 bases between them. Germline CDR1 MNHEY, CDR2 SMNVEV (reference sequence). The CDR3 sequence is CASSSVATRTGELFF. Here the CDR3 DNA reads TGTGCCAGCAGTTCGGTAGCGACGCGTACTGGGGAGCTGTTTTTT.

The gene calls are TRBV6-1 and TRBJ1-2; 9 bases are a match to TRBD1. Germline CDR1 and CDR2: MNHNS and SASEGT. With 3 bases clipped from V and 4 bases from J, the junction kept 6 bases outside the gene matches. This CDR3 contains 15 residues. CDR3 sequence reads: CASSDLQGAGYGYTF. Written as DNA, the CDR3 is TGTGCCAGCAGTGACCTACAGGGGGCCGGCTATGGCTACACCTTC.

This chain links TRBV19 with TRBJ1-5, with D maybe TRBD1 (5 bases). Trimming took off 7 bases at V and 4 bases at J, with 20 bases between the two ends. This CDR3 is built from 16 residues. The germline V gene encodes CDR1 LNHDA and CDR2 SQIVND (reference sequence). CDR3: CASNPSFRQRNQPQHF. The DNA for the CDR3 is TGTGCCAGTAATCCTTCGTTCAGACAGAGAAATCAGCCCCAGCATTTT.

The chain recombines TRBV19 with TRBJ2-7, with a weak D call TRBD2 (5 bases). The V gene lost 3 bases and the J gene lost 3 bases, with 27 bases spanning the gap. The CDR3 spans 19 residues. Germline CDR1 is LNHDA and CDR2 is SQIVND (reference sequence). CDR3 sequence (DNA): TGTGCCAGTAGTATGTTATCCAAGACGGGGAAAAGTGGCTTCTACGAGCAGTACTTC. Residues: CASSMLSKTGKSGFYEQYF.

This rearrangement joins TRBV4-1 to TRBJ1-5; D call uncertain. Germline V gene lookup returns CDR1 MGHRA and CDR2 YSYEKL. CDR3 size: 15 residues. V shed 7 bases and J shed 7 bases, with 20 bases lying between them. The CDR3 coding sequence is TGCGCCAGCATGAGGCGGTTCGAGGGAAAGCAGCCCCAGCATTTT. This sequence encodes CASMRRFEGKQPQHF.

The rearrangement links TRBV19 to TRBJ1-1; possibly TRBD1 for D (6 bases). Germline CDR1 reads LNHDA; CDR2 reads SQIVND (reference sequence). This CDR3 has 13 amino acids. Trimming pared 3 bases from V and 5 bases from J, leaving 10 bases between. CDR3 loop: CASSMGQGTEAFF. DNA of the CDR3: TGTGCCAGTAGTATGGGCCAGGGGACTGAAGCTTTCTTT.

In nucleotides, the CDR3 is TGTGCCAGCAGTGCCTACTCCTATAATTCACCCCTCCACTTT. Its protein is CASSAYSYNSPLHF. This chain links TRBV27 with TRBJ1-6; no clear D gene. V dropped 5 bases and J dropped 0 bases, with 5 bases sitting between them. The CDR3 loop spans 14 amino acids. Germline loops: CDR1 MNHEY, CDR2 SMNVEV (reference sequence).

The count of this clone is one. The V and J genes are TRBV28 and TRBJ1-1; D is undetermined. The V gene lost 5 bases and the J gene lost 7 bases, with 14 bases spanning the gap. Germline CDR1 is MDHEN and CDR2 is SYDVKM. The CDR3 is 13 residues long. In DNA, the CDR3 is TGTGCCAGCAGTGACCTCAACACTATTGAAGCTTTCTTT. It encodes CASSDLNTIEAFF.

The CDR3 coding sequence is TGTGCCAGCAGCTTTCGGCTAGCGGGATGGGGGTCTAGCACAGATACGCAGTATTTT. This encodes CASSFRLAGWGSSTDTQYF. V gene TRBV5-4 combines with J gene TRBJ2-3; 9 positions match TRBD2. V shed 2 bases, J shed 0 bases, and the junction held 13 bases outside the gene matches. Germline V gene data show CDR1 as SGHNT and CDR2 as YYREEE (reference sequence). The CDR3 contains 19 residues.

The chain recombines TRBV19 with TRBJ1-6, with TRBD1 identical over 7 bases. Germline CDR1 and CDR2: LNHDA and SQIVND (reference sequence). This CDR3 has 14 residues. Unmatched junction bases numbered 5, after V lost 5 bases and J lost 7 bases. The CDR3 DNA is TGTGCCAGTAGTCCGGACAGGTCAAATTCACCCCTCCACTTT. Protein product: CASSPDRSNSPLHF. Based on the CDR3 plus reference TRBV19 and TRBJ1-6, the full variable domain is DGGITQSPKYLFRKEGQNVTLSCEQNLNHDAMYWYRQDPGQGLRLIYYSQIVNDFQKGDIAEGYSVSREKKESFPLTVTSAQKNPTAFYLCASSPDRSNSPLHFGNGTRLTVT.

CDR3 DNA: TGCGCCAGCAGCTTGGTTAGCGGGGGGCCCCTCACAGATACGCAGTATTTT. Encoded protein: CASSLVSGGPLTDTQYF. The chain has TRBV5-1 and TRBJ2-3, with TRBD2 matching over 10 bases. The germline gives CDR1 SGHRS, CDR2 YFSETQ. Trimming at V came to 0 bases and at J to 2 bases, leaving 6 bases not matched to a gene. The CDR3 covers 17 residues.

This chain uses TRBV6-5 with TRBJ1-4; TRBD1 is a possible D gene (6 bases). V dropped 4 bases and J dropped 1 base, with 10 bases sitting between them. Germline V gene lookup returns CDR1 MNHEY and CDR2 SVGAGI. The CDR3 spans 15 residues. The CDR3 bases are TGTGCCAGCAGTTCCTTGACAGGAACTAATGAAAAACTGTTTTTT. Amino acids: CASSSLTGTNEKLFF.

This chain joins TRBV5-4 and TRBJ2-3; 9 bases align to TRBD2. There are 18 residues in the CDR3. Germline assignment: CDR1 SGHNT and CDR2 YYREEE (reference sequence). Trimming removed 0 bases from V and 4 bases from J; junction bases left unmatched: 12. CDR3 DNA: TGTGCCAGCAGCTTGGCCCATGGCGGGAGGGCCTCCTCAGATACGCAGTATTTT. It specifies CASSLAHGGRASSDTQYF.

The chain carries TRBV10-3 and TRBJ1-5; tentatively, D is TRBD1 (5 bases). This CDR3 is built from 15 residues. Trimming removed 5 bases from V and 3 bases from J, with 14 bases in between. The germline V gene has CDR1 ENHRY and CDR2 SYGVKD. As DNA, the CDR3 is TGTGCCATCAGTCCTGCAGCGACAGCCAATCAGCCCCAGCATTTT. Translated: CAISPAATANQPQHF.

V and J are TRBV28 and TRBJ1-1, with 7 bases that match TRBD1. This CDR3 has 12 amino acids. Trimming took 5 bases from V and 8 from J; bases not matched to a gene: 5. Germline assignment: CDR1 MDHEN and CDR2 SYDVKM. The CDR3: CASSLQTGEAFF. DNA for the CDR3: TGTGCCAGCAGTCTCCAGACAGGGGAAGCTTTCTTT. Combining the CDR3 with reference TRBV28 and TRBJ1-1 gives the whole variable domain DVKVTQSSRYLVKRTGEKVFLECVQDMDHENMFWYRQDPGLGLRLIYFSYDVKMKEKGDIPEGYSVSREKKERFSLILESASTNQTSMYLCASSLQTGEAFFGQGTRLTVV.

The V call is TRBV5-4, the J call TRBJ1-2, with 9 bases identical to TRBD1. Per the germline V gene, CDR1 is SGHNT and CDR2 is YYREEE (reference sequence). The CDR3 extends over 14 amino acids. Trimming at V came to 4 bases and at J to 5 bases, leaving 6 bases not matched to a gene. The CDR3 loop reads CASSMQDRGYGYTF. The CDR3 DNA sequence: TGTGCCAGCAGCATGCAAGACAGGGGGTATGGCTACACCTTC.

V is TRBV10-3 and J is TRBJ2-7; TRBD1 matches 8 bases. Looked up from germline, CDR1 is ENHRY and CDR2 is SYGVKD. J gave up 5 bases and V 6 bases, and 12 bases lay outside the gene matches. This CDR3 region has 15 residues. CDR3 amino acids: CAISGNRGDLDEQYF. The CDR3 DNA reads TGTGCCATCAGCGGGAACAGGGGGGACCTTGACGAGCAGTACTTC.